This T cell receptor (beta chain) was obtained from a study of radiotherapy plus CTLA-4 blockade in lung cancer. The study gave focal radiation plus ipilimumab CTLA-4 blockade to patients with chemo-refractory metastatic non-small-cell lung cancer. V was pared by 3 bases and J by 0 bases, with 9 bases between. Germline CDR1 reads MNHNS; CDR2 reads SASEGT. The CDR3 is 15 residues long. Using immunoSEQ multiplex PCR, the repertoire was profiled, and TCRdb retains in-frame clones only, with some absent. The sample holds tens of thousands of clones; about 79% are singletons and the top ten take roughly 22%.

This sequence was found in a human donor with non-small cell lung cancer whose response to radiotherapy plus ipilimumab could not be evaluated. Some clones in this sample may be carry-over from other donors' samples. The genes are TRBV6-1 and TRBJ2-4; D is perhaps TRBD1 (6 bases). Sequences were derived from peripheral blood, sampled from a patient treated with radiotherapy plus ipilimumab. The CDR3 nucleotides are TGTGCCAGCAGTGAGGGGGCACTAGCCAAAAACATTCAGTACTTC. It specifies CASSEGALAKNIQYF.